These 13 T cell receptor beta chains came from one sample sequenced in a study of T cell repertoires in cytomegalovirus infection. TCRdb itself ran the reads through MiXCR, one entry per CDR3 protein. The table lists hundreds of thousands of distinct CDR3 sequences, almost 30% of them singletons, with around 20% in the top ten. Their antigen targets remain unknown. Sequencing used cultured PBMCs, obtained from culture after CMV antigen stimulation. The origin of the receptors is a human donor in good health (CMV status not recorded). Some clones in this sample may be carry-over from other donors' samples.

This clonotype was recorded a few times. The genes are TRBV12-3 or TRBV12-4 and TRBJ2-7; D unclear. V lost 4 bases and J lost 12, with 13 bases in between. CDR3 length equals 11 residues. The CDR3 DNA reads TGTGCCAGCAGTTCATACGTAGGGCTGTACTTC. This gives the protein CASSSYVGLYF.

In nucleotides, the CDR3 is TGCGCCAGCAGCACGGGACTAGTTACAAGCTACGAGCAGTACTTC. Its protein is CASSTGLVTSYEQYF. V gene TRBV5-1 combines with J gene TRBJ2-7, with 8 bases matching TRBD2. This CDR3 has 15 amino acids. After removal of 4 bases from V and 3 bases from J, the junction contained 9 bases not matched to a gene. CDR1 SGHRS and CDR2 YFSETQ come from the germline V gene.

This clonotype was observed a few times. CDR3 DNA: TGTGCCAGCAGCTTAGAGGGGGGGAACTTCCGAATTGAGCAGTTCTTC. This codes for CASSLEGGNFRIEQFF. The chain uses TRBV7-8 and TRBJ2-1; TRBD2 might be the D (7 bases). The CDR3 has 16 amino acids. V lost 1 base to trimming and J lost 9 bases, with 19 bases between them. Looked up from germline, CDR1 is SGHVS and CDR2 is FQNEAQ.

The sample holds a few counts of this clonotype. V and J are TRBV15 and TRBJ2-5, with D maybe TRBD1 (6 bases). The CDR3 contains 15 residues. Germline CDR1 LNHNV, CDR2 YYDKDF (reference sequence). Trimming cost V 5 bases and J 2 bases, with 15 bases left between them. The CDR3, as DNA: TGTGCCACCAGCCCACGGACAGAAGGACAAGAGACCCAGTACTTC. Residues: CATSPRTEGQETQYF.

The CDR3 nucleotides are TGTGCCAGCAGCTTGGAGGCGGTCTTCTCTGGAAACACCATATATTTT. This gives the protein CASSLEAVFSGNTIYF. J is TRBJ1-3 and V is TRBV5-5; the D is unclear. Germline V gene lookup returns CDR1 SGHKS and CDR2 YYEKEE (reference sequence). Trimming pared 0 bases from V and 0 bases from J, leaving 10 bases between. This CDR3 spans 16 amino acids.

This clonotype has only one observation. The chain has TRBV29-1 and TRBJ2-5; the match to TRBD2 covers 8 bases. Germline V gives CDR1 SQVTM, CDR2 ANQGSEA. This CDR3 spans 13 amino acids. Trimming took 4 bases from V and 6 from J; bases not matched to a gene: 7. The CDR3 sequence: CSVAAGVAKTQYF. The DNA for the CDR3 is TGCAGCGTTGCAGCGGGAGTTGCAAAGACCCAGTACTTC.

CDR3 coding DNA: TGTGCCAGCAGTCGGGCGGGGGGGACACAAGAGACCCAGTACTTC. Its translation: CASSRAGGTQETQYF. The genes are TRBV11-2 and TRBJ2-5, with 9 bases lining up with TRBD2. The CDR3 covers 15 residues. Per the germline V gene, CDR1 is SGHAT and CDR2 is FQNNGV. V shed 6 bases and J 2 bases; nucleotides not matched to a gene: 7.

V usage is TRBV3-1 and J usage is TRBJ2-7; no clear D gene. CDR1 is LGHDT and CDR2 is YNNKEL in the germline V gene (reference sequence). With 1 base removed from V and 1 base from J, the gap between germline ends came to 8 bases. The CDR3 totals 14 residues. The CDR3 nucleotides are TGTGCCAGCAGCCAAGCGTGGGGTTCCTACGAGCAGTACTTC. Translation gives CASSQAWGSYEQYF.

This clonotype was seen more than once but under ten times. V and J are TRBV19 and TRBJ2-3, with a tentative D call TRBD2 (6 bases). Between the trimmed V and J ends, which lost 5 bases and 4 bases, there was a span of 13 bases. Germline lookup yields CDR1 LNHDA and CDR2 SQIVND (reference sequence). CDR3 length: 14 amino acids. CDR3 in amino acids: CASSPGVAADTQYF. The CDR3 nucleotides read TGTGCCAGTAGTCCCGGGGTAGCGGCAGATACGCAGTATTTT.

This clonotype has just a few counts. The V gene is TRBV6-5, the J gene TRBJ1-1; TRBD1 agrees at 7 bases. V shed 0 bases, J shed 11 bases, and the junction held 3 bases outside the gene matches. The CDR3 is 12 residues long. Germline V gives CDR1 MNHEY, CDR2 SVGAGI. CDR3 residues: CASSYSRGHAFF. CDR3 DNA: TGTGCCAGCAGTTACTCGAGGGGGCACGCTTTCTTT.

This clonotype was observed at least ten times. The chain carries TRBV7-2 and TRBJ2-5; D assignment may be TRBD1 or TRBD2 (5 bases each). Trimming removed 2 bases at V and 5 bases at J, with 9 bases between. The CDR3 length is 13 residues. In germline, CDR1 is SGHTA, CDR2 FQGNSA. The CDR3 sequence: CASSLWGLETQYF. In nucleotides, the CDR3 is TGTGCCAGCAGCTTATGGGGGTTGGAGACCCAGTACTTC.

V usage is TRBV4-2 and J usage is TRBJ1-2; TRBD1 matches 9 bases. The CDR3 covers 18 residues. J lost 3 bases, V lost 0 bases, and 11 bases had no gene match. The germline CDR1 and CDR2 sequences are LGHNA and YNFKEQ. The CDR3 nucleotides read TGTGCCAGCAGCCAAGATCCCCCCCACAGGGGGCGCGACTATGGCTACACCTTC. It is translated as CASSQDPPHRGRDYGYTF.

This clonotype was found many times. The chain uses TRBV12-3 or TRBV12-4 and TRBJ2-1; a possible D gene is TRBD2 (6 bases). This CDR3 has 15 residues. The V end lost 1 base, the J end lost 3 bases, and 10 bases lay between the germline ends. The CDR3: CASSLGGTIYNEQFF. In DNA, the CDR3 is TGTGCCAGCAGTTTAGGCGGGACGATCTACAATGAGCAGTTCTTC.